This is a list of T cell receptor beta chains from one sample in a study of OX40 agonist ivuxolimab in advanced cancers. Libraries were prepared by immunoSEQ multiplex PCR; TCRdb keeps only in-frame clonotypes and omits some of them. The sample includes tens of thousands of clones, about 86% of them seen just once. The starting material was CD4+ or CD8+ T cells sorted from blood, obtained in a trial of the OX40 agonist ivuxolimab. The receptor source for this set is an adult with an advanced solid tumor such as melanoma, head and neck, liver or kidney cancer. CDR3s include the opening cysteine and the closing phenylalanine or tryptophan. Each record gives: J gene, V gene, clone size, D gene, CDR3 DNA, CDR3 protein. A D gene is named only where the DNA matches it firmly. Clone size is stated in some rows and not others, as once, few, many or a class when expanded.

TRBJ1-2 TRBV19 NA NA TGTGCCAGTAGTCCTGAGGGGTCGAGCTATGGCTACACCTTC CASSPEGSSYGYTF
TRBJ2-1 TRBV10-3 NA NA TGTGCCATCAGTGAGACGAGCGGTACCTACAATGAGCAGTTCTTC CAISETSGTYNEQFF
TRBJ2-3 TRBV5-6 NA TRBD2 TGTGCCGCTAGCGGGGGGATTACTAGCACAGATACGCAGTATTTT CAASGGITSTDTQYF
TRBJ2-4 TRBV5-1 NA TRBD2 TGCGCCAGCAGCCCGGGGGGGAAAAACATTCAGTACTTC CASSPGGKNIQYF
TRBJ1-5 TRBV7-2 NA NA TGTGCCAGCAGCCCGGGAGAGGGGCTGGGCAATCAGCCCCAGCATTTT CASSPGEGLGNQPQHF
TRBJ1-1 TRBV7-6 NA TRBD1 TGTGCCAGCAGCTTGGGACAGAACAGGAACACTGAAGCTTTCTTT CASSLGQNRNTEAFF
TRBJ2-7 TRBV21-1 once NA TGTGCCAGAAAAAGTAAGAAATTGGGGACAGCCCCCTACGAGCAGTACTTC CARKSKKLGTAPYEQYF
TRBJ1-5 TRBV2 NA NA TGTGCCAGCAGTTCCCTCTCGACCGGCGAGCCCCAGCATTTT CASSSLSTGEPQHF
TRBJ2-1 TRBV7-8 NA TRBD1 TGTGCCAGCAGCTTCCTCGACAGGGGCAATGAGCAGTTCTTC CASSFLDRGNEQFF
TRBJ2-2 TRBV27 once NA TGTGCCAGCAGTTTCAGATCCGGGGGTGGGGCCGGGGAGCTGTTTTTT CASSFRSGGGAGELFF
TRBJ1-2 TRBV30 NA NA TGTGCCTGGAGTGTCCGGGGGCTATTAGGCTACACCTTC CAWSVRGLLGYTF
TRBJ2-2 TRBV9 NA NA TGTGCCAGCAGCTCCCAGGGGTTCGGGGAGCTGTTTTTT CASSSQGFGELFF
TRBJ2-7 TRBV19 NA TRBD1 TGTGCCAGTAGTGCCCGGGACAGGGATCTGCGGGAGCAGTACTTC CASSARDRDLREQYF
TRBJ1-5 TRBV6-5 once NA TGTGCCAGCAGTTCCGACAGGAACCTCGGCAATCAGCCCCAGCATTTT CASSSDRNLGNQPQHF
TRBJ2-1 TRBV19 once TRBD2 TGTGCCAGTAGACACGGCAGGGAGGGATACAATGAGCAGTTCTTC CASRHGREGYNEQFF
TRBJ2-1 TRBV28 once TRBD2 TGTGCCAGCAGTATAGCGGGAGTAGGCTACAATGAGCAGTTCTTC CASSIAGVGYNEQFF
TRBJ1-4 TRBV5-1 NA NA TGCGCCAGCAGCCGATCAGGGGAAAAACTGTTTTTT CASSRSGEKLFF
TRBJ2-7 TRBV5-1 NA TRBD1 TGCGCCAGCAGCTTGTTAGGGGGCACGAATGACGAGCAGTACTTC CASSLLGGTNDEQYF
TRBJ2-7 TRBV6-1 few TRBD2 TGTGCCAGCTATTCGACTAGCGGGTCGGGCGAGCAGTACTTC CASYSTSGSGEQYF
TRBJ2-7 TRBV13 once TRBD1 TGTGCCAGCAGCTTGGGACAGGGGGTTTACGAGCAGTACTTC CASSLGQGVYEQYF
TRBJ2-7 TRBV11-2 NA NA TGTGCCAGCAGCAAAATAGAGAACTCCTACGAGCAGTACTTC CASSKIENSYEQYF
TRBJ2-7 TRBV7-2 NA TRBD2 TGTGCCAGCAGCGCTAGCGGGGTTGAGCAGTACTTC CASSASGVEQYF
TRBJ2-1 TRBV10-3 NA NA TGTGCCATCAGAGACCGGGACCTGGGGTACAATGAGCAGTTCTTC CAIRDRDLGYNEQFF
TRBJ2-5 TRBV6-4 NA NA TGTGCCAGCAGTGAAGGGATATCAGGTCGAGAGACCCAGTACTTC CASSEGISGRETQYF
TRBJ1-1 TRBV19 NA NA TGTGCCAGTAGTCGGGGGTTGGCAGCTTTCTTT CASSRGLAAFF
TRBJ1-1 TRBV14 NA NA TGTGCCAGCAGCCAAGAGGCAGGGCGCACTGAAGCTTTCTTT CASSQEAGRTEAFF
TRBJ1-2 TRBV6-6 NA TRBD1 TGTGCCAGCAGTGGGACAGGCGCTACTAACTATGGCTACACCTTC CASSGTGATNYGYTF
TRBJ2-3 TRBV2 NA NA TGTGCCACCGCGACGGGAAGCACAGATACGCAGTATTTT CATATGSTDTQYF
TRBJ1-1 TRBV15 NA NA TGTGCCACCAGCAAGGTGGGGCGGGCTTTCTTT CATSKVGRAFF
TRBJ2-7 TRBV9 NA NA TGTGCCAGCAGCGTAGGCCTGGGGAGCTCCTACGAGCAGTACTTC CASSVGLGSSYEQYF
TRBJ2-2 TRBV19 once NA TGTGCCAGTAGTATGGGCAGGGGAGTCCCCGGGGAGCTGTTTTTT CASSMGRGVPGELFF
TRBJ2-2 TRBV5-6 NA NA TGTGCCAGCAGCTTGTCGGTCCCAGCTTACACCGGGGAGCTGTTTTTT CASSLSVPAYTGELFF
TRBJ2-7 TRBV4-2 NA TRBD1 TGTGCCAGCAGCCAAGATATAGGGGGCTACTACGAGCAGTACTTC CASSQDIGGYYEQYF
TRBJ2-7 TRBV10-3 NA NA TGTGCCATCAGTGAGGCCGGGACCCGCTTTAATGAGCAGTACTTC CAISEAGTRFNEQYF
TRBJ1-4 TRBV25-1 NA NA TGTGCCAGCAGTGAACAGGGTGGAAAAAAACTGTTTTTT CASSEQGGKKLFF
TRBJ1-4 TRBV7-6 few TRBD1 TGTGCCAGCAGCTTAGGTCAGGGGGACGAAAAACTGTTTTTT CASSLGQGDEKLFF
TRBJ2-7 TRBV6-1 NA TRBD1 TGTGCCAGCAGTGAGGAACAGGGGGCGATTTACGAGCAGTACTTC CASSEEQGAIYEQYF
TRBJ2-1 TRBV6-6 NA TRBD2 TGTGCCAGCAGCCTACTAGCGGGGGACAATGAGCAGTTCTTC CASSLLAGDNEQFF
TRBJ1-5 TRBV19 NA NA TGTGCCAGTAGTAGGCTCGGCTCGGGGAGCAATCAGCCCCAGCATTTT CASSRLGSGSNQPQHF
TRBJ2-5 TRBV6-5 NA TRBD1 TGTGCCAGCAGTTACCGACCGGGACAGCAAGAGACCCAGTACTTC CASSYRPGQQETQYF
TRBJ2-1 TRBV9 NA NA TGTGCCAGCAGCGTAGTAGGGACTGCCTACAATGAGCAGTTCTTC CASSVVGTAYNEQFF
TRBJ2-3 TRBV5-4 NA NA TGTGCCAGCAGCCCCATGGGATTCGGTAGCACAGATACGCAGTATTTT CASSPMGFGSTDTQYF
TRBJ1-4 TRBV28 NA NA TGTGCCAGCAGCGCCACAACGGAAAAACTGTTTTTT CASSATTEKLFF
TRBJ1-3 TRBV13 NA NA TGTGCCAGCAGCCCGTCGCGCTCTGGAAACACCATATATTTT CASSPSRSGNTIYF
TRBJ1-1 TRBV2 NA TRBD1 TGTGCCAGCAAAGGACAGGGGGTTGGCACTGAAGCTTTCTTT CASKGQGVGTEAFF
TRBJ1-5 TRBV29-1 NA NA TGCAGCGTTGATCAGGGTCCCAATCAGCCCCAGCATTTT CSVDQGPNQPQHF
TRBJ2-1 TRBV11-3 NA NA TGTGCCAGCAGCTTAGGTGGGGGGCTTGGTTACAATGAGCAGTTCTTC CASSLGGGLGYNEQFF
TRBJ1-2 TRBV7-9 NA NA TGTGCCAGCAGCCCGTCCCGAAATGGAGGGTATGGCTACACCTTC CASSPSRNGGYGYTF
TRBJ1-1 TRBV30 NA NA TGTGCCTGGATTCGCAGCGTTACGAGGATCCCTGAAGCTTTCTTT CAWIRSVTRIPEAFF
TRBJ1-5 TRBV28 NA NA TGTGCCAGCATTACCGGGAGGAGCAATCAGCCCCAGCATTTT CASITGRSNQPQHF
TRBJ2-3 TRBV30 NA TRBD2 TGTGCCTGGAGTGTACGCCGGACTAGCGGGGGGGCAGATACGCAGTATTTT CAWSVRRTSGGADTQYF
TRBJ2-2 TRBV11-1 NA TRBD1 TGTGCCAGCAGCTTGGACAGGCGGAACACCGGGGAGCTGTTTTTT CASSLDRRNTGELFF
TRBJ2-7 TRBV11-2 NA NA TGTGCCAGCAGCTTATTTCAGTCCAGAAACTACGAGCAGTACTTC CASSLFQSRNYEQYF
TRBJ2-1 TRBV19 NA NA TGTGCCAGTAGTATAGCGGGACATCTGGATGAGCAGTTCTTC CASSIAGHLDEQFF
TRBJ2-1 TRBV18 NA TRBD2 TGTGCCAGCTCACCCCTAGCGGGGTCTGGCAATGAGCAGTTCTTC CASSPLAGSGNEQFF
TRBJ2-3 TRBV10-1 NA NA TGCGCCAGCAGTGAGTCGCCTAATGGACCGGGCCTCGATCGGTATTTT CASSESPNGPGLDRYF
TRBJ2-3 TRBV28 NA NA TGTGCCAGCAGTGAGGGGGTAGATACGCAGTATTTT CASSEGVDTQYF
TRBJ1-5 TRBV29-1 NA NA TGCAGCGCCGCTGAAAATAGCAATCAGCCCCAGCATTTT CSAAENSNQPQHF
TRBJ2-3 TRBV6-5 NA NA TGTGCCAGCAGGGAGGGGCCAGGCAGCACAGATACGCAGTATTTT CASREGPGSTDTQYF
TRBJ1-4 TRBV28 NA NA TGTGCCAGCAGTCATCGGACAGCCGCGAATGAAAAACTGTTTTTT CASSHRTAANEKLFF